These 24 T cell receptor beta chains were all obtained from the same sample, sequenced in a study of cytomegalovirus exposure and HLA in healthy donors. The PCR contained 60 Vbeta and 13 Jbeta primers. Sequencing was performed with immunoSEQ multiplex PCR; in TCRdb, only in-frame clones are kept and a portion is missing. The sample contains about 130,000 clones, roughly 78% of which appear only once. The sequencing sample was made of PBMCs. These receptors were taken from a man aged 25 to 40 in good health and CMV-seronegative.

The CDR3 nucleotides are TGTGCCAGCAGCCCAGGAGGGACAGCTGTGGCAGATACGCAGTATTTT. This encodes CASSPGGTAVADTQYF. V is TRBV25-1 and J is TRBJ2-3; a weak D match, TRBD1 (7 bases). This CDR3 has 16 residues. CDR1 is MGHDK, CDR2 SYGVNS, per germline. V lost 6 bases, J lost 4 bases, and 20 bases lay in between.

J is TRBJ1-2 and V is TRBV5-1; 9 positions agree with TRBD1. CDR1 and CDR2 (germline): SGHRS, YFSETQ. CDR3 length: 17 residues. The V gene end was trimmed by 4 bases and the J gene end by 3 bases; junction bases not matched to a gene: 13. CDR3 protein: CASSPGQGRPPDYGYTF. DNA of the CDR3: TGCGCCAGCAGCCCTGGACAGGGGCGACCGCCTGACTATGGCTACACCTTC.

The chain links TRBV6-6 to TRBJ1-6, with D unresolved. Germline V CDR1 and CDR2: MNHNY, SVGAGI (reference sequence). There are 15 residues in the CDR3. Trimming removed 6 bases at V and 4 bases at J, with 13 bases between. The CDR3 DNA follows: TGTGCCAGCAGGGGCGGAGAGGGATATAATTCACCCCTCCACTTT. It specifies CASRGGEGYNSPLHF.

The table lists this clone with a few counts. This rearrangement joins TRBV11-3 to TRBJ2-1, with a tentative D call TRBD2 (5 bases). Germline values: CDR1 SGHNT, CDR2 YENEEA. The CDR3 contains 15 residues. Trimming removed 5 bases from V and 4 bases from J, with 15 bases in between. CDR3 nucleotides: TGTGCCAGCAGCCTTAGCGCGGTGGTATACAATGAGCAGTTCTTC. This codes for CASSLSAVVYNEQFF.

The rearrangement joins TRBV5-6 to TRBJ2-7; 7 bases fit TRBD1. CDR3 size: 13 residues. V lost 3 bases, J lost 2 bases, and 2 bases stayed unmatched. Germline V CDR1 and CDR2: SGHDT, YYEEEE. CDR3 residues: CASSSGTAYEQYF. Here the CDR3 DNA reads TGTGCCAGCAGCTCCGGGACAGCCTACGAGCAGTACTTC.

This clone was recorded once. J is TRBJ1-1 and V is TRBV7-9; D not resolved. Trimming stripped 3 bases from V and 7 bases from J, with 6 bases between. The CDR3 has 11 residues. Germline V gene lookup returns CDR1 SEHNR and CDR2 FQNEAQ (reference sequence). CDR3 nucleotide sequence: TGTGCCAGCAGCTTCGGGTTTGAAGCTTTCTTT. This gives the protein CASSFGFEAFF.

The V call is TRBV7-2, the J call TRBJ2-7, with D unresolved. The CDR3 is made up of 13 amino acids. Germline V gene lookup returns CDR1 SGHTA and CDR2 FQGNSA. Trimming pared 2 bases from V and 4 bases from J, leaving 9 bases between. CDR3 loop: CASSLPGIYEQYF. In DNA, the CDR3 is TGTGCCAGCAGCTTACCAGGAATTTACGAGCAGTACTTC.

The V call is TRBV29-1, the J call TRBJ1-2; D gene uncertain. Germline V gives CDR1 SQVTM, CDR2 ANQGSEA. This CDR3 comprises 13 residues. V lost 4 bases, J lost 4 bases, and 13 bases lay in between. The CDR3 DNA reads TGCAGCGTTGCGCGGGGATATGGCTATGGCTACACCTTC. Translating it yields CSVARGYGYGYTF.

The gene calls are TRBV10-3 and TRBJ2-3; tentatively, D is TRBD2 (5 bases). Per the germline V gene, CDR1 is ENHRY and CDR2 is SYGVKD. The CDR3 covers 14 residues. Trimming removed 5 bases at V and 3 bases at J, with 12 bases between. The CDR3 region has the DNA TGTGCCATCAGTAGGGCGGGCGAAACAGATACGCAGTATTTT. Amino acid sequence: CAISRAGETDTQYF.

The gene calls are TRBV15 and TRBJ1-2; D remains unclear. V was pared by 0 bases and J by 4 bases, with 12 bases between. The V gene's germline CDR1 is LNHNV and CDR2 YYDKDF (reference sequence). CDR3 length equals 15 residues. CDR3 in DNA: TGTGCCACCAGCAGAGATTATCGCAGATTCTATGGCTACACCTTC. It specifies CATSRDYRRFYGYTF.

V usage is TRBV5-1 and J usage is TRBJ1-1; 8 nucleotides match TRBD1. V lost 2 bases, J lost 5 bases, and 5 bases stayed unmatched. CDR3 length: 14 amino acids. Per the germline V gene, CDR1 is SGHRS and CDR2 is YFSETQ. CDR3 region: CASSFPGGRTEAFF. CDR3 coding DNA: TGCGCCAGCAGCTTCCCAGGGGGCCGTACTGAAGCTTTCTTT.

V gene TRBV7-2 combines with J gene TRBJ2-5, with 8 bases identical to TRBD2. The J segment lost 5 bases and the V segment lost 10 bases, leaving 9 bases of the junction unmatched. This CDR3 region has 13 residues. Germline V gene lookup returns CDR1 SGHTA and CDR2 FQGNSA. The CDR3 region has the DNA TGTGCCACCCTATTAGCGGGGACCGAGACCCAGTACTTC. Its protein product is CATLLAGTETQYF.

This clone appeared a few times. The gene calls are TRBV12-5 and TRBJ2-5; TRBD1 aligns across 9 bases. The DNA end favors TRBJ2-7, so the J call may be wrong. The CDR3 has 14 residues. In germline, CDR1 is LGHNT, CDR2 FRNRAP. The DNA of the CDR3 is TGTGCTAGTGCCGCAGACAGGGGGTTCTACGAGCAGTACTTC. Translated: CASAADRGFYEQYF.

This sequence joins TRBV27 and TRBJ1-2, with 11 bases identical to TRBD1. The CDR3 length is 15 residues. Germline lookup yields CDR1 MNHEY and CDR2 SMNVEV (reference sequence). Trimming at V came to 5 bases and at J to 3 bases, leaving 5 bases not matched to a gene. CDR3 sequence reads: CASSTGTGGYYGYTF. As DNA, the CDR3 is TGTGCCAGCAGTACCGGGACAGGGGGGTACTATGGCTACACCTTC.

This clone was observed a handful of times. The CDR3 spells CASSFGAAGATGELFF. CDR3 nucleotide sequence: TGTGCCAGCAGCTTCGGGGCCGCAGGGGCCACCGGGGAGCTGTTTTTT. The chain has TRBV7-6 and TRBJ2-2, with D possibly matching TRBD1 (6 bases). Germline V gene sequence: CDR1 SGHVS, CDR2 FNYEAQ. V lost 3 bases to trimming and J lost 4 bases, with 15 bases between them. This CDR3 region has 16 residues.

The rearrangement uses TRBV9 and TRBJ1-2, with D perhaps matching TRBD1 (6 bases). CDR3 length equals 15 residues. V was trimmed by 4 bases and J by 2 bases, leaving 15 bases between them. From germline, CDR1 is SGDLS and CDR2 YYNGEE. The CDR3 DNA follows: TGTGCCAGCAGCACCGGCCCAGGGGAAAACTATGGCTACACCTTC. This codes for CASSTGPGENYGYTF.

The chain couples TRBV2 to TRBJ1-4; TRBD1 might be the D (5 bases). The CDR3 is made up of 15 amino acids. V lost 6 bases and J 1 base, leaving 12 bases between the germline ends. Germline CDR1 and CDR2: SNHLY and FYNNEI. The CDR3 here is CASRLAGRTNEKLFF. CDR3 in DNA: TGTGCCAGCAGACTGGCAGGGCGAACTAATGAAAAACTGTTTTTT.

Only one count was recorded for this clone. V usage is TRBV20-1 and J usage is TRBJ1-2; unclear D gene. The CDR3 extends over 10 amino acids. The V gene lost 3 bases and the J gene lost 5 bases, with 4 bases spanning the gap. From germline, CDR1 is DFQATT and CDR2 SNEGSKA (reference sequence). The DNA of the CDR3 is TGCAGTGCTAGTAATTATGGCTACACCTTC. As protein: CSASNYGYTF.

The rearrangement uses TRBV7-2 and TRBJ2-7, with TRBD2 identical over 10 bases. The CDR3 extends over 15 amino acids. Germline V gene lookup returns CDR1 SGHTA and CDR2 FQGNSA. J gave up 0 bases and V 1 base, and 0 bases lay outside the gene matches. Here the CDR3 reads CASSLVAGGSYEQYF. In nucleotides, the CDR3 is TGTGCCAGCAGCTTAGTAGCGGGGGGCTCCTACGAGCAGTACTTC.

The table lists this clone with a count of one. The chain links TRBV6-1 to TRBJ2-7, with D perhaps matching TRBD1 (6 bases). Germline CDR1 reads MNHNS; CDR2 reads SASEGT. Trimming left V 6 bases short and J 4 bases short, with 19 bases between. The CDR3 extends over 15 amino acids. The CDR3 sequence: CASSLTGFRGYEQYF. CDR3 DNA: TGTGCCAGCAGCCTAACAGGGTTTCGAGGGTACGAGCAGTACTTC.

V is TRBV6-5 and J is TRBJ1-5; 7 nucleotides match TRBD1. CDR1 is MNHEY and CDR2 is SVGAGI in the germline V gene. The J segment lost 6 bases and the V segment lost 5 bases, leaving 4 bases of the junction unmatched. The CDR3 is 13 residues long. CDR3 in DNA: TGTGCCAGCAGTACAGGGGTGTCTCAGCCCCAGCATTTT. This gives the protein CASSTGVSQPQHF.

This clone was seen a few times. V and J are TRBV5-5 and TRBJ2-7; D possibly corresponds to TRBD1 (5 bases). CDR3 length: 14 residues. Trimming took off 6 bases at V and 5 bases at J, with 18 bases between the two ends. Germline CDR1 is SGHKS and CDR2 is YYEKEE (reference sequence). The chain's CDR3 is CASMQGWVLDEQYF. The CDR3 coding sequence is TGTGCCAGCATGCAGGGTTGGGTCTTGGACGAGCAGTACTTC.

The chain has TRBV27 and TRBJ1-1; no clear D gene. Trimming cost V 6 bases and J 10 bases, with 12 bases left between them. This CDR3 is built from 11 residues. From germline, CDR1 is MNHEY and CDR2 SMNVEV (reference sequence). In DNA form, the CDR3 reads TGTGCCAGCAGCCCGGGAGGTAGAGCTTTCTTT. Its translation is CASSPGGRAFF.

The CDR3 loop reads CASSMTGVNSPLHF. The CDR3 coding sequence is TGTGCCAGCAGCATGACAGGGGTTAATTCACCCCTCCACTTT. V and J are TRBV6-6 and TRBJ1-6; 8 positions match TRBD1. The junction had 4 bases not matched to a gene; V was cut back by 6 bases and J by 6 bases. The germline CDR1 and CDR2 sequences are MNHNY and SVGAGI (reference sequence). This CDR3 is built from 14 residues.